The clone carrying this T cell receptor (beta chain) was counted only a few times. What it binds is unknown. By quantitative 5'-RACE with molecular barcodes, the TCR beta libraries were made. TCRdb fed the 5' RACE reads into MiXCR, producing one record per CDR3 protein. In the table there are fewer than 750,000 distinct CDR3 sequences, around a fifth of which are singletons. These data belong to a study of CD8 T cells in ankylosing spondylitis. Whole-study findings and limits: With a CD8+ phenotype, disease-linked clones were relatively rare in peripheral blood. Seemingly characteristic of ankylosing spondylitis blood was a TCR beta motif consisting of eight highly homologous variants. Matched ankylosing spondylitis synovial fluid reportedly contained a significantly enriched population of disease-linked clones.

Looked up from germline, CDR1 is KGHDR and CDR2 is SFDVKD. The CDR3 contains 16 residues. Trimming took 4 bases from V and 1 from J; bases not matched to a gene: 5. What was sequenced was blood, either unsorted or a sorted T cell fraction (not recorded which). The chain uses TRBV24-1 and TRBJ1-3; TRBD1 matches at 8 bases. The clonotype comes from a male donor with ankylosing spondylitis. As DNA, the CDR3 is TGTGCCACCAGTGACGTCAGGGGGCATTCTGGAAACACCATATATTTT. Protein: CATSDVRGHSGNTIYF.